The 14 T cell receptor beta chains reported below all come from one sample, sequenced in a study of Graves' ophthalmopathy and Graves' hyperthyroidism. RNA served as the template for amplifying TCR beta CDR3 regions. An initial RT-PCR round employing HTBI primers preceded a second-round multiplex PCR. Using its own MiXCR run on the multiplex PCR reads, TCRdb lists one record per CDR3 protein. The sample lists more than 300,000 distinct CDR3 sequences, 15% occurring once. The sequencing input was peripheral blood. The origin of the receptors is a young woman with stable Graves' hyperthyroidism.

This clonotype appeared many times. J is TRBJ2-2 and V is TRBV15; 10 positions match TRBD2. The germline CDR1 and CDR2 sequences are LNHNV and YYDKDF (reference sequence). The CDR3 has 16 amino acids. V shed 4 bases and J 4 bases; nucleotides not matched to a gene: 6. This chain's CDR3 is CATSKGAGGPTGELFF. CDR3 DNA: TGTGCCACCAGCAAGGGAGCGGGGGGGCCCACCGGGGAGCTGTTTTTT.

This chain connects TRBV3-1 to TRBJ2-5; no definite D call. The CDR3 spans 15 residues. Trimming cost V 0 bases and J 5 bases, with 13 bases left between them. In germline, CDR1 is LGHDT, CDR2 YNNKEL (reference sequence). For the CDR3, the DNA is TGTGCCAGCAGCCAAGATATCGCGGAGATCGAGACCCAGTACTTC. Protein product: CASSQDIAEIETQYF.

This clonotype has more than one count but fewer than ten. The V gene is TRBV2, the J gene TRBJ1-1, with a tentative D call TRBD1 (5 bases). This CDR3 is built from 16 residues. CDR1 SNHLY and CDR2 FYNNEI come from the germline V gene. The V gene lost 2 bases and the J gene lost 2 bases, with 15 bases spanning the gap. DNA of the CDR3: TGTGCCAGCAGTGAACTGGACGACAGTTTCAACACTGAAGCTTTCTTT. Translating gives CASSELDDSFNTEAFF.

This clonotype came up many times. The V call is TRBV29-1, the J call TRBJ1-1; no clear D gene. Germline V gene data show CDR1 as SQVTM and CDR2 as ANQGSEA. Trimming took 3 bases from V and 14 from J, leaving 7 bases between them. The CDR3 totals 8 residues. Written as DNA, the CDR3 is TGCAGCGTTGACCCGAGCTTCTTT. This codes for CSVDPSFF.

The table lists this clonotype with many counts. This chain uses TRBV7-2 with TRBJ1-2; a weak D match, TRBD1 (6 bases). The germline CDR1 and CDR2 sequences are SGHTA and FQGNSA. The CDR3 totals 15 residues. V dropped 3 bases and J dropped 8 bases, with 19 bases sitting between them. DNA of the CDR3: TGTGCCAGCAGCTTCGCGGGACACGGAGTAAGCGGCTACACCTTC. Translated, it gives CASSFAGHGVSGYTF.

DNA for the CDR3: TGTGCCAGCAGCTTAGGAGGAGGGACCCATCAGCCCCAGCATTTT. Translating it yields CASSLGGGTHQPQHF. The rearrangement links TRBV7-8 to TRBJ1-5, with a weak D call TRBD1 (5 bases). The germline CDR1 and CDR2 sequences are SGHVS and FQNEAQ. The ends were cut back, 1 base at V and 5 bases at J, with 12 bases in the middle. The CDR3 is made up of 15 amino acids. The whole variable domain, remainder taken from reference TRBV7-8 and TRBJ1-5, is GAGVSQSPRYKVAKRGQDVALRCDPISGHVSLFWYQQALGQGPEFLTYFQNEAQLDKSGLPSDRFFAERPEGSVSTLKIQRTQQEDSAVYLCASSLGGGTHQPQHFGDGTRLSIL.

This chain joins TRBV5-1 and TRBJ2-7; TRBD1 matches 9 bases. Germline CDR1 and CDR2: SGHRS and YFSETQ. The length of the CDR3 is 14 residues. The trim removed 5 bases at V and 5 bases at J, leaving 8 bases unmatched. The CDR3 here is CASRSGQGADEQYF. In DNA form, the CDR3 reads TGCGCCAGCAGGTCGGGACAGGGAGCGGACGAGCAGTACTTC.

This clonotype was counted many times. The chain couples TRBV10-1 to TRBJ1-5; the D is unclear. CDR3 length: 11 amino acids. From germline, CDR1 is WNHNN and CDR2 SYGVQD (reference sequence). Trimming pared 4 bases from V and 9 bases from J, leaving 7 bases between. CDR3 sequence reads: CASSALRPQHF. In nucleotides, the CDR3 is TGCGCCAGCAGTGCACTAAGGCCCCAGCATTTT.

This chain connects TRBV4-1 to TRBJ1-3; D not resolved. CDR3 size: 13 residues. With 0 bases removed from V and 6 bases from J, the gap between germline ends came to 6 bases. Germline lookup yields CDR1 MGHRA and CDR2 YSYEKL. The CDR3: CASSQDAENTIYF. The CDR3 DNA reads TGCGCCAGCAGCCAAGATGCGGAAAACACCATATATTTT.

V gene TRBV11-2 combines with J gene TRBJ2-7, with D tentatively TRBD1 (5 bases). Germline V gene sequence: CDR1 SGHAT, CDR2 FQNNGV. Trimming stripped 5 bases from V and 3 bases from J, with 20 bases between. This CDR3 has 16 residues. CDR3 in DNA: TGTGCCAGCAGCCAAGAACCCCCGTGGCAGGGCTACGAGCAGTACTTC. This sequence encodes CASSQEPPWQGYEQYF.

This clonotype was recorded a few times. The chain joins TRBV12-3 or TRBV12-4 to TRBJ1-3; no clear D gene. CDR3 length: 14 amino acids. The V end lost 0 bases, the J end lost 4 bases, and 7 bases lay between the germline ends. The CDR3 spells CASSLAGRGNTIYF. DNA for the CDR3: TGTGCCAGCAGTTTAGCAGGGAGGGGAAACACCATATATTTT.

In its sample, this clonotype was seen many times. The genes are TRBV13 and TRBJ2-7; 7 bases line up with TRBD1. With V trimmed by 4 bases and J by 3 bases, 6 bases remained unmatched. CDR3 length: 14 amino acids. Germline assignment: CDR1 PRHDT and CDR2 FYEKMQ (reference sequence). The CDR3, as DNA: TGTGCCAGCAGCTCCCAACAGGGGCGCTACGAGCAGTACTTC. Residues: CASSSQQGRYEQYF.

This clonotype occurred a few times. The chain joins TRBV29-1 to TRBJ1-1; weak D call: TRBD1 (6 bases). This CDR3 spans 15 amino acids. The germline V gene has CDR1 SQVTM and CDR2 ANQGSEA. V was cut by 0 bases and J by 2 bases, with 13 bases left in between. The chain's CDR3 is CSVEDPRGANTEAFF. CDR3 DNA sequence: TGCAGCGTTGAAGATCCAAGGGGGGCTAACACTGAAGCTTTCTTT.

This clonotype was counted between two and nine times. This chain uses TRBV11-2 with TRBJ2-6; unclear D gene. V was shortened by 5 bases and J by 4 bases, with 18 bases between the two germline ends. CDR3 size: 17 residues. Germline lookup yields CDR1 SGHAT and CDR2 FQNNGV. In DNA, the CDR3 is TGTGCCAGCAGCCTCACCCTCCTATTAGGGGGGGCCAACGTCCTGACTTTC. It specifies CASSLTLLLGGANVLTF.